The entry below gives a single T cell receptor beta chain sequence along with its context. This clonotype was recorded at least ten times. This receptor's antigen is unknown. Nothing much larger sits one base from this clone, and base qualities are not available. From the cysteine up to the phenylalanine, the CDR3 has a length of 12 residues. Only CDR3 DNA remains: 36 bases, in frame from the first base. The germline V gene encodes CDR1 MNHEY and CDR2 SVGEGT. The V end loses 8 bases and the J end loses 5 bases, and a stretch of 12 bases separates them. Instrument used: Illumina NovaSeq 6000. TCR cDNA was synthesized by 5'RACE template switching, which introduced a universal primer site and unique molecular identifiers. Priming of cDNA synthesis was performed from both the TCR alpha and TCR beta constant segments. Library amplification used two PCR steps, and the second PCR step added sample barcodes and sequencing adapters. Libraries were sequenced on Illumina HiSeq 2500 (2x100 bp) or NovaSeq (2x150 bp). The published analysis was carried out like this. Demultiplexing of reads and collapsing into UMI consensus sequences were performed with MIGEC, and V(D)J alignment was carried out with MiXCR. Vaccine-responding clonotypes were defined with edgeR using replicate PBMC samples, requiring FDR below 0.01 and a log2 fold change above 5 up to day 15. Each bulk clonotype received a CD4 or CD8 identity based on whether the sequenced CD4 or CD8 repertoire contained that clonotype at higher abundance. The public reads were reprocessed in TCRdb via fastp at Q25 and MiXCR, keeping in-frame beta chains. Merged by CDR3 protein, the rows form single entries marked with the most common genes and DNA. These V and J calls rely on TCRdb rather than the paper's analysis. This sample lists roughly 160,000 distinct CDR3 sequences; 9.3% were detected once. The top ten hold under 40% of the sample.

This sample was included in a study of T cells after yellow fever vaccination (dated by TCRdb to the late 2010s). About the study as a whole: Libraries from fractions with low cell numbers were prepared with the SMART-Seq v4 Ultra Low Input RNA kit. To follow T-cell clones before and after both primary and booster YFV17D yellow fever vaccination, bulk TCR alpha and beta repertoires underwent longitudinal sequencing. Two healthy male donors, one aged 18 to 29 and one aged 30 to 40 years, were included in the cohort. Bulk PBMC replicates and cell subsets were isolated from blood drawn at multiple timepoints before and after both primary and secondary immunization. On the study overall, not on this receptor specifically: Compared with the primary T-cell response, the secondary T-cell response was faster but weaker, reaching its peak on day 5 rather than on day 15. FACS-sorted repertoires could contain abundant contaminating clonotypes from the bulk population, so computational filtering was required. A small fraction of clonotypes appeared in both the CD4 and CD8 compartments, likely as a result of convergent recombination. Most clones expanded after primary vaccination were re-detected after the booster (about 96% of CD4 and approximately 85% of CD8), suggesting broad memory maintenance. The study included only a couple of donors, which limits how far the findings can be generalized.

The treatment or condition label corresponds to: live attenuated yellow fever vaccine strain. A standard Ficoll-Paque protocol was used to isolate PBMCs from peripheral blood. CD4 and CD8 T-cell fractions were isolated with Dynabeads CD4 and CD8 positive selection kits. RNA was extracted with TriZol from bulk PBMCs, CD4 and CD8 fractions, and dextramer-positive and dextramer-negative fractions. Specimen: CD8+ T cells sorted from PBMCs, collected 45 days after the yellow fever booster vaccination. This chain joins TRBV6-2 or TRBV6-3 to TRBJ2-5, with no reliable assignment of the D segment. This receptor was obtained from a man between 18 and 29 years old who received the YFV17D yellow fever vaccine. This receptor carries the CDR3 CASGRALETQYF. In nucleotides, the sequence is TGTGCCAGCGGTAGGGCCTTGGAGACCCAGTACTTC.